A single sample gave rise to the 3 T cell receptor beta chains below, sequenced in a study of monozygotic twins with inflammatory bowel disease. Reprocessing the 5' RACE reads, TCRdb reports a single entry for every CDR3 protein and omits DNA. This sample contains about 440,000 distinct CDR3 sequences. The sample consisted of blood. The receptor set was obtained from a human donor with ulcerative colitis or Crohn's disease, or a healthy co-twin of an affected twin (not recorded which).

The chain recombines TRBV9 with TRBJ2-6. Germline-derived CDR1 and CDR2 are SGDLS and YYNGEE. The CDR3 runs to 11 residues. The CDR3 reads CASSDPSVLTF.

The chain employs TRBV29-1 and TRBJ1-1; the D call from TCRdb, TRBD1, cannot be confirmed without DNA. Germline V CDR1 and CDR2: SQVTM, ANQGSEA. The CDR3 consists of 13 residues. CDR3 loop: CSVGTALNTEAFF.

The chain combines TRBV29-1 with TRBJ1-2; the D call from TCRdb, TRBD1, cannot be confirmed without DNA. There are 15 residues in the CDR3. Germline CDR1 and CDR2: SQVTM and ANQGSEA. The CDR3 spells CSVEDRGRDSYGYTF.